What follows describes a single T cell receptor beta chain. The CDR3 spans 12 residues. The V end lost 3 bases, the J end lost 4 bases, and 8 bases lay between the germline ends. CDR1 is SGHKS and CDR2 is YYEKEE in the germline V gene (reference sequence). Original processing methods: Reference gene primers were amplified, and this amplification served to estimate nucleated cell counts. Produced via immunoSEQ multiplex PCR; TCRdb's table is partial and in-frame only. The V and J calls and clone size were taken over from that table, and D and trimming were inferred from the DNA. This table holds about 190,000 clones, 75% to 90% found once. These data are taken from a study of blood T cell repertoires in COVID-19. In the study overall: Samples of COVID-19 (acute and convalescent) were obtained from the United States, Italy and Spain. The cDNA or gDNA used as material had been derived from T cells, B-cell-depleted T cells, or PBMCs.

The receptor's source is a man aged 25-45 years with acute or convalescent COVID-19. The sample comprised peripheral blood. V and J are TRBV5-5 and TRBJ2-7; D may be TRBD1 (6 bases). The CDR3 nucleotides are TGTGCCAGCAGCTCGGACAGATACGAGCAGTACTTC. This gives the protein CASSSDRYEQYF.